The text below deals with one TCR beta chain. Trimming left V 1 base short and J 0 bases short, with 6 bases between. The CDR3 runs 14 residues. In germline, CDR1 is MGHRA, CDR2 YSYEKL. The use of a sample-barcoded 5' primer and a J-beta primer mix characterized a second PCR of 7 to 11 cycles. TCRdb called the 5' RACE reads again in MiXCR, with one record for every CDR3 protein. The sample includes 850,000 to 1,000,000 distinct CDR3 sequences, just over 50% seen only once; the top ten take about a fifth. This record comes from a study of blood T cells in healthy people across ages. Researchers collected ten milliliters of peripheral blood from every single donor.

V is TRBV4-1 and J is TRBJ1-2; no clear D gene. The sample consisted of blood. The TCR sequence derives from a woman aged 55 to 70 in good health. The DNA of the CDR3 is TGCGCCAGCAGCCAAGTTCGGACTAACTATGGCTACACCTTC. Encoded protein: CASSQVRTNYGYTF.